The clone carrying this T cell receptor (beta chain) showed up just a few times. Antigen specificity is unknown. These data come from a study of CD8+ T cells in alopecia areata. The wider study: Treated patients were scored for severity by percent of scalp affected.

RNA was extracted and reverse transcribed into cDNA as the sequencing template. This table comes from immunoSEQ multiplex PCR, and its TCRdb copy is limited to in-frame clones, with some not included. There are 200,000 to 250,000 clones in the sample; 55% to 70% occur only once, and around 4% lies in the top ten. General study points: Scalp clonality, along with expanded CD8+ clones among the top 100, was significantly decreased by tofacitinib. Sequencing of scalp samples also includes resident alphabeta T cells from normal skin. A single nonresponder leaves the baseline CD8+ expansion link to response uncertain.

The treatment is: oral pan-JAK inhibitor, 5-10 mg twice daily. Specimen: CD4+ T cells sorted from blood, collected at week 4, from a patient treated with tofacitinib. This receptor was identified in a human donor with alopecia areata.

CDR3 sequence (DNA): TGTGCCAGCAGCCATGACAGGGTCGTTTGGGGCTACACCTTC. Protein: CASSHDRVVWGYTF. This rearrangement joins TRBV5-6 to TRBJ1-2; TRBD1 aligns across 7 bases. The germline CDR1 and CDR2 sequences are SGHDT and YYEEEE. The CDR3 sequence is 14 residues long. Trimming at V came to 4 bases and at J to 8 bases, leaving 11 bases not matched to a gene. Supplemented by reference TRBV5-6 and TRBJ1-2, the full variable domain reads DAGVTQSPTHLIKTRGQQVTLRCSPKSGHDTVSWYQQALGQGPQFIFQYYEEEERQRGNFPDRFSGHQFPNYSSELNVNALLLGDSALYLCASSHDRVVWGYTFGSGTRLTVV.